The 2 T cell receptor beta chains presented below share a single source sample, sequenced in a study of blood T cell repertoires in COVID-19. Data came from immunoSEQ multiplex PCR; TCRdb stores just in-frame clones and leaves some out. This table holds about 220,000 clones, about 86% found once. Material: peripheral blood. The receptors here all came from a woman aged 25-40 years who had recovered from COVID-19.

The chain couples TRBV6-2 or TRBV6-3 to TRBJ2-7, with a weak D call TRBD2 (5 bases). Per the germline V gene, CDR1 is MNHEY and CDR2 is SVGEGT. This CDR3 region has 16 residues. The ends were cut back, 2 bases at V and 3 bases at J, with 17 bases in the middle. CDR3 sequence (DNA): TGTGCCAGCAGTTACGTCTCCGGGGTAACGGTCTACGAGCAGTACTTC. This sequence encodes CASSYVSGVTVYEQYF.

The chain combines TRBV2 with TRBJ1-6; possible D gene TRBD1, 6 bases. The V and J ends lost 7 bases and 2 bases respectively, with 15 bases between them. Germline V gene sequence: CDR1 SNHLY, CDR2 FYNNEI. CDR3 length: 16 amino acids. The CDR3 protein is CASKWGRGAYNSPLHF. The CDR3 DNA reads as TGTGCCAGCAAATGGGGCAGGGGCGCCTATAATTCACCCCTCCACTTT.